Presented here are 20 T cell receptor beta chains from one specimen sequenced in a study of T cell changes during pregnancy in multiple sclerosis. Some clones are missing from TCRdb's copy, which holds only in-frame ones; the method was immunoSEQ multiplex PCR. The sample contains approximately 41,000 clones, roughly 91% of which appear only once. The sequenced sample consisted of PBMCs (not recorded whether the cells were cultured). The receptors originated from a female donor with multiple sclerosis, enrolled in a pregnancy study.

The chain couples TRBV4-1 to TRBJ2-2; 7 bases agree with TRBD2. The CDR3 runs to 14 residues. From germline, CDR1 is MGHRA and CDR2 YSYEKL. The ends lost 5 bases at V and 3 bases at J; junction bases unmatched: 3. The CDR3 loop is CASSELADTGELFF. CDR3 in DNA: TGCGCCAGCAGCGAGCTAGCGGACACCGGGGAGCTGTTTTTT.

This chain uses TRBV5-1 with TRBJ1-4; a weak D match, TRBD1 (5 bases). CDR3 length: 14 amino acids. CDR1 is SGHRS, CDR2 YFSETQ, per germline. Trimming cost V 4 bases and J 7 bases, with 14 bases left between them. The CDR3 DNA sequence: TGCGCCAGCAGCCAGGGACTGAGGGGTGAAAAACTGTTTTTT. The encoded protein is CASSQGLRGEKLFF.

For the CDR3, the DNA is TGTGCCAGCAGCTTACCAGCGGGAGGTTTTGATACGCAGTATTTT. Translating gives CASSLPAGGFDTQYF. The rearrangement links TRBV7-2 to TRBJ2-3; TRBD2 matches at 9 bases. Trimming cost V 2 bases and J 6 bases; bases outside gene matches: 6. Germline CDR1 SGHTA, CDR2 FQGNSA. The CDR3 loop spans 15 amino acids.

The J gene is TRBJ1-1, the V gene TRBV4-1; the D gene is possibly TRBD1 (5 bases). Germline CDR1 MGHRA, CDR2 YSYEKL. The CDR3 consists of 13 residues. The ends were cut back, 2 bases at V and 4 bases at J, with 8 bases in the middle. The CDR3 DNA follows: TGCGCCAGCAGCCAAATGACAGCCACTGAAGCTTTCTTT. Translated, it gives CASSQMTATEAFF.

The rearrangement uses TRBV19 and TRBJ1-1, with 10 bases lining up with TRBD1. CDR3 length: 14 amino acids. Germline V gene data show CDR1 as LNHDA and CDR2 as SQIVND (reference sequence). V dropped 6 bases and J dropped 8; count of bases not matched to a gene: 9. The CDR3 loop is CASRDRQGAREAFF. Written as DNA, the CDR3 is TGTGCCAGTAGAGACCGACAGGGGGCGCGAGAAGCTTTCTTT.

The DNA for the CDR3 is TGTGCCAGCAGCTCCCAAGGGATCCGGCGGTTCTTC. Protein: CASSSQGIRRFF. The V call is TRBV5-6, the J call TRBJ2-1; D is unresolved. V lost 3 bases, J lost 15 bases, and 16 bases lay in between. The length of the CDR3 is 12 residues. The germline V gene encodes CDR1 SGHDT and CDR2 YYEEEE.

The CDR3 nucleotides are TGTGCCAGCAGCCCTCGGGACAGGGGGTGGTCGGAGACCCAGTACTTC. This sequence encodes CASSPRDRGWSETQYF. The chain combines TRBV7-2 with TRBJ2-5; TRBD1 matches 11 bases. The germline CDR1 and CDR2 sequences are SGHTA and FQGNSA. V lost 5 bases, J lost 5 bases, and 10 bases stayed unmatched. CDR3 length: 16 residues.

The chain is built from TRBV29-1 and TRBJ2-5; no reliable D call. This CDR3 spans 10 amino acids. V was pared by 7 bases and J by 2 bases, with 5 bases between. The germline gives CDR1 SQVTM, CDR2 ANQGSEA. The CDR3 sequence is CSASQETQYF. In DNA, the CDR3 is TGCAGCGCCTCACAAGAGACCCAGTACTTC.

This sequence joins TRBV7-2 and TRBJ2-5; tentative D call: TRBD1 (6 bases). Trimming shortened V by 5 bases and J by 3 bases, and 13 bases separated the two germline ends. Germline V gene lookup returns CDR1 SGHTA and CDR2 FQGNSA. The CDR3 spans 14 residues. This CDR3 reads CASSPTWTEETQYF. Here the CDR3 DNA reads TGTGCCAGCAGCCCGACGTGGACAGAAGAGACCCAGTACTTC.

This chain uses TRBV30 with TRBJ2-7, with D tentatively TRBD1 (6 bases). Per the germline V gene, CDR1 is GTSNPN and CDR2 is SVGIG (reference sequence). Trimming cost V 2 bases and J 8 bases, with 16 bases left between them. This CDR3 comprises 13 residues. The CDR3 spells CAWSSGGERQQYF. DNA of the CDR3: TGTGCCTGGAGTTCTGGGGGCGAAAGGCAGCAGTACTTC.

V is TRBV5-1 and J is TRBJ1-5; D is unresolved. Germline V gene data show CDR1 as SGHRS and CDR2 as YFSETQ. The CDR3 consists of 16 residues. Between the trimmed V and J ends, which lost 2 bases and 0 bases, there was a span of 12 bases. The CDR3 DNA follows: TGCGCCAGCAGCTTATGGAGTGTCGATAGCAATCAGCCCCAGCATTTT. It yields the protein CASSLWSVDSNQPQHF.

The chain joins TRBV4-1 to TRBJ1-5, with 11 nucleotides matching TRBD1. V lost 5 bases to trimming and J lost 7 bases; unmatched junction nucleotides: 10. This CDR3 is 16 amino acids long. The germline V gene encodes CDR1 MGHRA and CDR2 YSYEKL. CDR3 region: CASSIAGTGGRQPQHF. For the CDR3, the DNA is TGCGCCAGCAGCATCGCCGGGACAGGGGGTCGACAGCCCCAGCATTTT.

This chain uses TRBV9 with TRBJ2-7, with a possible D match to TRBD2 (6 bases). The CDR3 has 15 residues. Germline V lookup: CDR1 SGDLS, CDR2 YYNGEE. Trimming removed 0 bases from V and 9 bases from J, with 19 bases in between. This CDR3 reads CASSVEDSPVEGQYF. CDR3 in DNA: TGTGCCAGCAGCGTAGAAGACAGTCCGGTGGAGGGGCAGTACTTC.

This clone was seen a handful of times. DNA for the CDR3: TGTGCCAGCAGCTTAGAAGGACAGGGGACCGAGCAGTACTTC. It translates to CASSLEGQGTEQYF. The chain employs TRBV7-9 and TRBJ2-7, with 9 bases fitting TRBD1. V shed 1 base, J shed 6 bases, and the junction held 4 bases outside the gene matches. The CDR3 loop spans 14 amino acids. CDR1 and CDR2 (germline): SEHNR, FQNEAQ (reference sequence).

This clone was seen a few times. V usage is TRBV6-1 and J usage is TRBJ1-2; D gene uncertain. Trimming took 4 bases from V and 2 from J, leaving 8 bases between them. Germline V lookup: CDR1 MNHNS, CDR2 SASEGT. The CDR3 covers 13 residues. CDR3 nucleotide sequence: TGTGCCAGCAGTGCGACGGAAAACTATGGCTACACCTTC. Encoded protein: CASSATENYGYTF.

This CDR3 reads CASSRARGLAGEETQYF. The DNA of the CDR3 is TGCGCCAGCAGCCGGGCCAGGGGCCTAGCGGGAGAAGAGACCCAGTACTTC. The V gene is TRBV5-1, the J gene TRBJ2-5, with 10 positions matching TRBD2. Germline lookup yields CDR1 SGHRS and CDR2 YFSETQ. The junction had 12 bases not matched to a gene; V was cut back by 4 bases and J by 3 bases. There are 17 residues in the CDR3.

The chain recombines TRBV19 with TRBJ2-7, with 12 bases aligning to TRBD1. Germline CDR1 reads LNHDA; CDR2 reads SQIVND (reference sequence). The V gene end was trimmed by 7 bases and the J gene end by 7 bases; junction bases not matched to a gene: 8. This CDR3 comprises 14 residues. Written as DNA, the CDR3 is TGTGCCAGTACCGCGGGACAGGGGGCCGGGGAGCAGTACTTC. Protein product: CASTAGQGAGEQYF.

The V and J genes are TRBV19 and TRBJ2-3; D ambiguous. This CDR3 spans 11 amino acids. The germline V gene encodes CDR1 LNHDA and CDR2 SQIVND (reference sequence). V was cut by 5 bases and J by 6 bases, with 6 bases left in between. The CDR3 region is CASSRGDTQYF. Here the CDR3 DNA reads TGTGCCAGTAGTCGTGGGGATACGCAGTATTTT.

The chain couples TRBV20-1 to TRBJ2-5; no reliable D call. CDR1 is DFQATT and CDR2 is SNEGSKA in the germline V gene (reference sequence). V was cut by 6 bases and J by 6 bases, with 8 bases left in between. CDR3 length: 10 residues. The CDR3 is CSASPQTQYF. In DNA form, the CDR3 reads TGCAGTGCCTCCCCGCAGACCCAGTACTTC.

Judged by abundance, this clone is medium-sized (0.01 to 0.1%). V usage is TRBV7-9 and J usage is TRBJ1-2; tentatively, D is TRBD1 (5 bases). Trimming took 2 bases from V and 8 from J, leaving 18 bases between them. The length of the CDR3 is 15 residues. Germline CDR1 reads SEHNR; CDR2 reads FQNEAQ (reference sequence). CDR3 protein: CASSLFGGLMRGYTF. The CDR3 nucleotides read TGTGCCAGCAGCTTATTTGGGGGTCTGATGAGGGGCTACACCTTC.